The clone carrying this T cell receptor (beta chain) came up a few times. The antigen remains unidentified. The data are from a study of T-cell reconstitution after alpha-beta-depleted transplantation in children. Study-wide points: By about two months after transplant, alpha-beta T cells reportedly arose from several hundred graft clones that had expanded. High day-60 TCRbeta diversity in some patients came from surviving recipient T cells and thymic progenitors.

Unique molecular identifiers were used to barcode this TCRbeta library. TCRdb analysed the PCR reads with MiXCR anew, one entry per CDR3 protein. Of approximately 800,000 distinct CDR3 sequences in the sample, approximately 15% were seen once. The CDR3 runs 14 residues. Germline V CDR1 and CDR2: SGDLS, YYNGEE. The V and J ends lost 0 bases and 6 bases respectively, with 10 bases between them. The V call is TRBV9, the J call TRBJ2-1; D possibly corresponds to TRBD2 (5 bases). The clonotype originates from a male patient between 5 and 17 years old who had a stem cell transplant for acute lymphoblastic leukemia, so the T cells may come from the graft donor. Sample: PBMCs, mostly from graft donor cells, taken 360 days after TCRalphabeta/CD19-depleted stem cell transplant. The CDR3 DNA is TGTGCCAGCAGCGTAGGGGCGCTAGCCAATGAGCAGTTCTTC. It codes for CASSVGALANEQFF.